The 24 T cell receptor beta chains in this list originate from one sample, sequenced in a study of T cell repertoires in cytomegalovirus infection (dated by TCRdb to the late 2010s). Sequencer: Illumina HiSeq 1500. TCRdb passed the public sequencing reads through fastp at Q25 and MiXCR, retaining productive beta sequences. Identical CDR3 protein sequences are pooled into one entry, listed with their most common genes and DNA. The sample profile shows 310,000 or so distinct CDR3 sequences; around 10% of them were found once. Around 2.4% of the sample rests with the top ten. The sequenced sample was PBMCs. The receptors were sampled from a human donor in good health (CMV status not recorded). Some clones in this sample may be carry-over from other donors' samples.

The sample holds many counts of this clonotype. J is TRBJ2-2 and V is TRBV11-3; D call uncertain. Trimming cost V 8 bases and J 5 bases, with 12 bases left between them. CDR1 is SGHNT, CDR2 YENEEA, per germline. This CDR3 contains 13 residues. Here the CDR3 reads CASQSTRTGELFF. The CDR3 DNA sequence: TGTGCCAGCCAAAGCACCAGGACCGGGGAGCTGTTTTTT.

The chain employs TRBV20-1 and TRBJ1-3; D perhaps matches TRBD1 (6 bases). The length of the CDR3 is 13 residues. Trimming cost V 2 bases and J 6 bases, with 11 bases left between them. In germline, CDR1 is DFQATT, CDR2 SNEGSKA (reference sequence). CDR3 residues: CSARPYRENTIYF. In DNA form, the CDR3 reads TGCAGTGCTAGACCCTACAGGGAAAACACCATATATTTT.

This clonotype was recorded at least ten times. The V call is TRBV6-6, the J call TRBJ2-3; D gene uncertain. CDR3 length: 13 residues. Germline V CDR1 and CDR2: MNHNY, SVGAGI (reference sequence). V lost 0 bases, J lost 5 bases, and 6 bases lay in between. The CDR3 sequence is CASSYSFRDTQYF. Written as DNA, the CDR3 is TGTGCCAGCAGTTACTCATTCAGAGATACGCAGTATTTT.

Many counts were recorded for this clonotype. The V gene is TRBV27, the J gene TRBJ2-3, with TRBD1 matching 8 bases. The CDR3 is 16 residues long. Germline CDR1 and CDR2: MNHEY and SMNVEV (reference sequence). V dropped 5 bases and J dropped 2; count of bases not matched to a gene: 9. CDR3 in DNA: TGTGCCAGCAGTCCCCGACAGGGGAGTCTCACAGATACGCAGTATTTT. Its translation is CASSPRQGSLTDTQYF.

There are many counts of this clonotype. V and J are TRBV6-6 and TRBJ2-3; 11 nucleotides align to TRBD1. The CDR3 loop spans 19 amino acids. With 2 bases clipped from V and 0 bases from J, the junction kept 10 bases outside the gene matches. Germline V gives CDR1 MNHNY, CDR2 SVGAGI (reference sequence). The CDR3 is CASSYIGPGTGGSTDTQYF. CDR3 nucleotide sequence: TGTGCCAGCAGTTACATCGGTCCCGGGACAGGGGGGAGCACAGATACGCAGTATTTT.

This clonotype was detected many times. The chain uses TRBV20-1 and TRBJ2-2, with 7 bases identical to TRBD2. CDR1 and CDR2 (germline): DFQATT, SNEGSKA (reference sequence). CDR3 length: 14 residues. The trim removed 3 bases at V and 7 bases at J, leaving 8 bases unmatched. CDR3 region: CSARPQWGGGELFF. Here the CDR3 DNA reads TGCAGTGCTAGGCCCCAATGGGGGGGCGGGGAGCTGTTTTTT.

The chain combines TRBV2 with TRBJ2-5; unclear D gene. This CDR3 is built from 12 residues. Germline V gene sequence: CDR1 SNHLY, CDR2 FYNNEI. V lost 5 bases and J 2 bases, leaving 6 bases between the germline ends. The CDR3 nucleotides read TGTGCCAGCAGTCAACTTCAAGAGACCCAGTACTTC. It yields the protein CASSQLQETQYF.

Ten or more counts support this clonotype. The rearrangement links TRBV7-2 to TRBJ2-7, with a possible D match to TRBD1 (5 bases). Per the germline V gene, CDR1 is SGHTA and CDR2 is FQGNSA. The CDR3 sequence is 15 residues long. Trimming removed 4 bases at V and 2 bases at J, with 15 bases between. The CDR3 DNA reads as TGTGCCAGCAGCTACCCGCCCCACAGGCCCTACGAGCAGTACTTC. This sequence encodes CASSYPPHRPYEQYF.

This clonotype was found many times. The chain is built from TRBV6-1 and TRBJ2-2; D remains unclear. The CDR3 covers 14 residues. Germline V gene data show CDR1 as MNHNS and CDR2 as SASEGT. V lost 0 bases, J lost 3 bases, and 5 bases lay in between. CDR3 nucleotide sequence: TGTGCCAGCAGTGAAGCCCCCCACACCGGGGAGCTGTTTTTT. It specifies CASSEAPHTGELFF.

This clonotype was seen ten or more times. The J gene is TRBJ1-1, the V gene TRBV9; TRBD1 matches 7 bases. The CDR3 length is 16 residues. In germline, CDR1 is SGDLS, CDR2 YYNGEE. The V gene end was trimmed by 0 bases and the J gene end by 2 bases; junction bases not matched to a gene: 7. CDR3 nucleotides: TGTGCCAGCAGCGTAGAGGCTAACAGGGGTAACACTGAAGCTTTCTTT. Translation: CASSVEANRGNTEAFF.

This clonotype was recorded many times. The CDR3 DNA is TGTGCCAGCAGTTTATTAGGGGGCCTCGGCTACACCTTC. This sequence encodes CASSLLGGLGYTF. This rearrangement joins TRBV28 to TRBJ1-2; 7 nucleotides agree with TRBD1. The CDR3 covers 13 residues. J lost 8 bases, V lost 1 base, and 4 bases had no gene match. CDR1 and CDR2 from the germline V gene are MDHEN and SYDVKM.

This clonotype was observed at least ten times. The chain joins TRBV7-2 to TRBJ2-2, with D hard to call. The ends were cut back, 1 base at V and 5 bases at J, with 8 bases in the middle. This CDR3 has 14 residues. CDR1 SGHTA and CDR2 FQGNSA come from the germline V gene. The CDR3 spells CASSLDRLTGELFF. In nucleotides, the CDR3 is TGTGCCAGCAGCTTAGACAGACTTACCGGGGAGCTGTTTTTT. The entire variable domain, with the rest obtained from reference TRBV7-2 and TRBJ2-2, is as follows: GAGVSQSPSNKVTEKGKDVELRCDPISGHTALYWYRQSLGQGLEFLIYFQGNSAPDKSGLPSDRFSAERTGGSVSTLTIQRTQQEDSAVYLCASSLDRLTGELFFGEGSRLTVL.

This chain uses TRBV18 with TRBJ2-1, with 8 bases that match TRBD1. The CDR3 loop spans 15 amino acids. Germline CDR1 reads KGHSH; CDR2 reads LQKENI. With V trimmed by 2 bases and J by 12 bases, 12 bases remained unmatched. The CDR3 DNA is TGTGCCAGCTCACCAGCCGGACAGGGTTTCGGTGTGCAGTTCTTC. This codes for CASSPAGQGFGVQFF.

This clonotype has a count of ten or more. The genes are TRBV20-1 and TRBJ2-1, with TRBD2 matching over 7 bases. CDR1 is DFQATT, CDR2 SNEGSKA, per germline (reference sequence). The CDR3 consists of 16 residues. V lost 0 bases, J lost 8 bases, and 13 bases stayed unmatched. CDR3 sequence (DNA): TGCAGTGCTAGAGATCCCTTTAGCGGGCATTTGGATGAGCAGTTCTTC. This translates into CSARDPFSGHLDEQFF.

The chain carries TRBV12-3 or TRBV12-4 and TRBJ2-2, with TRBD1 matching over 8 bases. The CDR3 covers 15 residues. The ends lost 2 bases at V and 10 bases at J; junction bases unmatched: 9. The CDR3 loop is CASSLSPQGAEELFF. CDR3 DNA: TGTGCCAGCAGTTTATCTCCTCAGGGGGCCGAGGAGCTGTTTTTT.

In its sample, this clonotype was seen many times. The chain carries TRBV7-2 and TRBJ2-5; 8 positions match TRBD1. With 1 base clipped from V and 2 bases from J, the junction kept 12 bases outside the gene matches. Germline-derived CDR1 and CDR2 are SGHTA and FQGNSA. CDR3 size: 18 residues. CDR3 DNA sequence: TGTGCCAGCAGCTTAGTTGGACAGGGCATCCCGTCTCAAGAGACCCAGTACTTC. The encoded protein is CASSLVGQGIPSQETQYF.

This clonotype was seen ten or more times. The rearrangement joins TRBV28 to TRBJ2-3; D may match TRBD1 or TRBD2 (5 bases each). Germline V gene lookup returns CDR1 MDHEN and CDR2 SYDVKM. This CDR3 has 14 amino acids. V was pared by 7 bases and J by 7 bases, with 18 bases between. This CDR3 reads CASNRRGPGYTQYF. The CDR3 region has the DNA TGTGCCAGCAACCGTAGGGGCCCGGGGTATACGCAGTATTTT.

This clonotype came up many times. V is TRBV12-3 or TRBV12-4 and J is TRBJ2-1, with D unresolved. V gave up 8 bases and J gave up 8 bases, with 16 bases separating them. This CDR3 comprises 13 residues. CDR3 in amino acids: CASSRYSLDEQFF. DNA of the CDR3: TGTGCCAGCTCTCGATACAGTTTGGATGAGCAGTTCTTC.

This clonotype was seen ten or more times. The V call is TRBV28, the J call TRBJ2-6; tentatively, D is TRBD2 (7 bases). The CDR3 consists of 19 residues. Between the trimmed V and J ends, which lost 5 bases and 2 bases, there was a span of 22 bases. The germline V gene has CDR1 MDHEN and CDR2 SYDVKM. The CDR3 sequence: CASSQGGGRSRPGANVLTF. For the CDR3, the DNA is TGTGCCAGCAGTCAAGGGGGGGGGCGAAGCCGACCTGGGGCCAACGTCCTGACTTTC.

The sample holds a few counts of this clonotype. This chain connects TRBV14 to TRBJ2-1; unclear D gene. The CDR3 covers 15 residues. Trimming stripped 0 bases from V and 0 bases from J, with 6 bases between. CDR1 SGHDN and CDR2 FVKESK come from the germline V gene. The CDR3 region is CASSQDTSSYNEQFF. Written as DNA, the CDR3 is TGTGCCAGCAGCCAAGATACGAGCTCCTACAATGAGCAGTTCTTC. Filled out from reference TRBV14 and TRBJ2-1, the complete variable domain reads EAGVTQFPSHSVIEKGQTVTLRCDPISGHDNLYWYRRVMGKEIKFLLHFVKESKQDESGMPNNRFLAERTGGTYSTLKVQPAELEDSGVYFCASSQDTSSYNEQFFGPGTRLTVL.

This clonotype appeared a few times. The gene calls are TRBV20-1 and TRBJ2-3; tentatively, D is TRBD2 (5 bases). The germline CDR1 and CDR2 sequences are DFQATT and SNEGSKA (reference sequence). The CDR3 is 15 residues long. Trimming left V 6 bases short and J 1 base short, with 17 bases between. CDR3 sequence: CSAHNGVLGTDTQYF. CDR3 in DNA: TGCAGTGCCCATAACGGGGTTTTGGGCACAGATACGCAGTATTTT.

This clonotype has ten or more counts. V gene TRBV14 combines with J gene TRBJ2-1; possibly TRBD2 for D (5 bases). Germline V gene data show CDR1 as SGHDN and CDR2 as FVKESK. The CDR3 covers 15 residues. Trimming shortened V by 2 bases and J by 0 bases, and 8 bases separated the two germline ends. CDR3 DNA sequence: TGTGCCAGCAGCCAACTCGGGAACTCCTACAATGAGCAGTTCTTC. Translation gives CASSQLGNSYNEQFF.

The chain links TRBV6-1 to TRBJ2-3, with 9 bases lining up with TRBD1. J lost 6 bases, V lost 6 bases, and 16 bases had no gene match. The CDR3 loop spans 17 amino acids. The germline V gene has CDR1 MNHNS and CDR2 SASEGT. The CDR3 coding sequence is TGTGCCAGCAGACTCCCCTTCGCGGACAGGGGAGGTGATACGCAGTATTTT. Translated: CASRLPFADRGGDTQYF.

There are many counts of this clonotype. CDR3 residues: CASSTGPQSLHF. The CDR3 DNA reads TGTGCCAGCAGTACGGGACCACAATCCCTCCACTTT. The J gene is TRBJ1-6, the V gene TRBV28, with D possibly matching TRBD1 (5 bases). The CDR3 is 12 residues long. Trimming stripped 5 bases from V and 14 bases from J, with 13 bases between. The germline gives CDR1 MDHEN, CDR2 SYDVKM.